This entry lists 21 T cell receptor beta chains sequenced from one sample in a study of T-cell reconstitution after alpha-beta-depleted transplantation in children. The TCRbeta library incorporated unique molecular identifiers. TCRdb analysed the PCR reads with MiXCR anew, one entry per CDR3 protein. Of about 610,000 distinct CDR3 sequences in the sample, roughly a tenth are singletons; the top ten hold about 4%. Source: PBMCs from the stem cell graft donor, taken from the stem cell graft. Every receptor here comes from a human donor who donated a stem cell graft to a child with acute myeloid leukemia.

A few counts support this clonotype. The rearrangement links TRBV7-6 to TRBJ2-3, with 9 positions matching TRBD1. Germline V gene data show CDR1 as SGHVS and CDR2 as FNYEAQ. J gave up 4 bases and V 5 bases, and 7 bases lay outside the gene matches. The CDR3 runs 15 residues. The chain's CDR3 is CASSLRTGEPDTQYF. CDR3 DNA: TGTGCCAGCAGCCTACGGACAGGGGAGCCAGATACGCAGTATTTT.

The chain couples TRBV29-1 to TRBJ1-1, with D hard to call. Trimming took 5 bases from V and 4 from J, leaving 11 bases between them. The CDR3 is 12 residues long. CDR1 SQVTM and CDR2 ANQGSEA come from the germline V gene. CDR3 nucleotide sequence: TGCAGCGTTAAACGGGGAAGCACTGAAGCTTTCTTT. This codes for CSVKRGSTEAFF.

This chain uses TRBV10-2 with TRBJ2-5; D may be TRBD1 or TRBD2 (5 bases each). Per the germline V gene, CDR1 is WSHSY and CDR2 is SAAADI. The CDR3 runs 12 residues. V shed 6 bases and J shed 4 bases, with 9 bases lying between them. The CDR3 protein is CASRSGRETQYF. The CDR3 coding sequence is TGCGCCAGCAGGTCAGGGAGAGAGACCCAGTACTTC.

This clonotype was seen at least ten times. The rearrangement joins TRBV6-6 to TRBJ2-3; a possible D gene is TRBD2 (6 bases). The germline V and J ends were trimmed by 7 bases and 2 bases, with 10 bases remaining between them. CDR3 size: 13 residues. Germline V gene data show CDR1 as MNHNY and CDR2 as SVGAGI (reference sequence). The CDR3 loop reads CASIPSATDTQYF. The CDR3 bases are TGTGCCAGCATTCCTAGCGCCACAGATACGCAGTATTTT.

This sequence joins TRBV7-9 and TRBJ1-6; no firm D call. The V end lost 3 bases, the J end lost 6 bases, and 12 bases lay between the germline ends. Germline V gives CDR1 SEHNR, CDR2 FQNEAQ (reference sequence). This CDR3 contains 15 residues. CDR3 protein: CASSFRGRSNSPLHF. DNA for the CDR3: TGTGCCAGCAGCTTCCGAGGGAGGAGTAATTCACCCCTCCACTTT.

This clonotype was recorded a few times. The V and J genes are TRBV5-5 and TRBJ2-1, with 12 bases that match TRBD2. Germline V lookup: CDR1 SGHKS, CDR2 YYEKEE (reference sequence). The CDR3 loop spans 18 amino acids. The V and J ends lost 0 bases and 4 bases, in that order; junction bases with no gene match: 8. The CDR3 sequence: CASSLAGQLAGGYNEQFF. The CDR3 DNA reads as TGTGCCAGCAGCTTGGCCGGGCAACTAGCGGGGGGATACAATGAGCAGTTCTTC.

The chain carries TRBV11-3 and TRBJ2-5; 7 nucleotides agree with TRBD2. The ends lost 4 bases at V and 5 bases at J; junction bases unmatched: 4. The CDR3 runs 13 residues. CDR1 SGHNT and CDR2 YENEEA come from the germline V gene. The CDR3 loop is CASSSGRGETQYF. Here the CDR3 DNA reads TGTGCCAGCAGCTCCGGGCGGGGGGAGACCCAGTACTTC.

This clonotype was seen a few times. This chain uses TRBV29-1 with TRBJ1-2; 8 positions match TRBD1. The ends lost 7 bases at V and 7 bases at J; junction bases unmatched: 14. The germline gives CDR1 SQVTM, CDR2 ANQGSEA. CDR3 size: 14 residues. The CDR3 spells CSAEYSKQGVGYTF. The CDR3 DNA follows: TGCAGCGCCGAATATTCTAAACAGGGGGTTGGCTACACCTTC.

At least ten counts were recorded for this clonotype. This chain links TRBV20-1 with TRBJ2-5; TRBD2 aligns across 7 bases. The V gene's germline CDR1 is DFQATT and CDR2 SNEGSKA (reference sequence). CDR3 length: 13 residues. V shed 5 bases and J 5 bases; nucleotides not matched to a gene: 8. The CDR3 DNA follows: TGCAGTGCTGACGGGAGGTTGGGGGAGACCCAGTACTTC. Encoded protein: CSADGRLGETQYF.

CDR3 loop: CASRVYLAGCNEQFF. In DNA, the CDR3 is TGTGCCAGCAGAGTTTATCTAGCGGGATGTAATGAGCAGTTCTTC. The chain has TRBV11-3 and TRBJ2-1, with 9 bases fitting TRBD2. The CDR3 spans 15 residues. Germline V gives CDR1 SGHNT, CDR2 YENEEA. Trimming took 6 bases from V and 7 from J; bases not matched to a gene: 10.

This chain links TRBV12-3 or TRBV12-4 with TRBJ2-2; 8 positions match TRBD2. V lost 7 bases to trimming and J lost 4 bases; unmatched junction nucleotides: 8. CDR3 length: 15 amino acids. CDR3 sequence: CASIISGGATGELFF. The CDR3 region has the DNA TGTGCCAGCATTATTTCCGGGGGGGCCACCGGGGAGCTGTTTTTT.

This clonotype was detected ten times or more. The genes are TRBV7-8 and TRBJ2-7, with 11 positions matching TRBD2. Germline V CDR1 and CDR2: SGHVS, FQNEAQ. After removal of 5 bases from V and 2 bases from J, the junction contained 5 bases not matched to a gene. This CDR3 contains 15 residues. The CDR3 nucleotides are TGTGCCAGCAGCACCGGACTAGCGGGCGCCTACGAGCAGTACTTC. This encodes CASSTGLAGAYEQYF.

This clonotype was recorded many times. The chain links TRBV7-6 to TRBJ2-2, with TRBD2 matching 10 bases. V lost 4 bases, J lost 6 bases, and 8 bases stayed unmatched. Germline-derived CDR1 and CDR2 are SGHVS and FNYEAQ. The CDR3 has 16 residues. CDR3 in amino acids: CASSSLAGGSPGELFF. The CDR3 DNA reads as TGTGCCAGCAGCTCTTTAGCGGGAGGATCCCCCGGGGAGCTGTTTTTT.

This clonotype was picked up a small number of times. The chain combines TRBV27 with TRBJ2-1; 16 bases agree with TRBD2. The CDR3 sequence is 16 residues long. From germline, CDR1 is MNHEY and CDR2 SMNVEV (reference sequence). V was clipped by 4 bases and J by 8 bases; unmatched bases: 5. The CDR3: CASSWGLAGGRDEQFF. The CDR3 DNA follows: TGTGCCAGCAGTTGGGGACTAGCGGGAGGGCGGGATGAGCAGTTCTTC.

This clonotype was counted only a few times. V usage is TRBV6-2 or TRBV6-3 and J usage is TRBJ2-2, with 15 bases matching TRBD2. The CDR3 has 21 residues. The J segment lost 1 base and the V segment lost 0 bases, leaving 9 bases of the junction unmatched. The germline CDR1 and CDR2 sequences are MNHEY and SVGEGT. The DNA for the CDR3 is TGTGCCAGCAGTTACTCGAGGACTAGCGGGAGGGGACCCCAGAACACCGGGGAGCTGTTTTTT. Translation: CASSYSRTSGRGPQNTGELFF.

The sample holds many counts of this clonotype. The chain couples TRBV5-1 to TRBJ2-3; D possibly corresponds to TRBD2 (5 bases). Trimming removed 0 bases at V and 2 bases at J, with 10 bases between. Germline loops: CDR1 SGHRS, CDR2 YFSETQ. The CDR3 spans 15 residues. The chain's CDR3 is CASSLEAVTTDTQYF. CDR3 bases: TGCGCCAGCAGCTTGGAAGCGGTAACCACAGATACGCAGTATTTT.

This clonotype was seen many times. DNA for the CDR3: TGTGCCAGCAGCTTAGTGGATGGGAACTATTCACCCCTCCACTTT. This gives the protein CASSLVDGNYSPLHF. The chain uses TRBV7-8 and TRBJ1-6; D is undetermined. Per germline, CDR1 SGHVS and CDR2 FQNEAQ. V lost 1 base and J lost 8, with 12 bases in between. The CDR3 runs 15 residues.

The chain is built from TRBV4-1 and TRBJ1-2; D is possibly TRBD1 (5 bases). This CDR3 is 12 amino acids long. V gave up 3 bases and J gave up 8 bases, with 10 bases separating them. Germline V lookup: CDR1 MGHRA, CDR2 YSYEKL. Here the CDR3 reads CASSQGDRGYTF. The CDR3 nucleotides are TGCGCCAGCAGCCAGGGGGACCGCGGCTACACCTTC.

This clonotype was observed a handful of times. The chain carries TRBV6-2 or TRBV6-3 and TRBJ2-2; D is unresolved. Germline V gene data show CDR1 as MNHEY and CDR2 as SVGEGT. The CDR3 is 12 residues long. Trimming pared 3 bases from V and 6 bases from J, leaving 5 bases between. The CDR3 DNA reads as TGTGCCAGCAGTTATATTGCCGGGGAGCTGTTTTTT. Its protein product is CASSYIAGELFF.

The sample holds a few counts of this clonotype. The genes are TRBV11-3 and TRBJ2-3; unclear D gene. The CDR3 has 16 residues. Germline CDR1 is SGHNT and CDR2 is YENEEA. V shed 5 bases and J shed 4 bases, with 19 bases lying between them. The CDR3 DNA follows: TGTGCCAGCAGCCTAGGGCGACACTCCTCTCCAGATACGCAGTATTTT. Translating it yields CASSLGRHSSPDTQYF.

This clonotype showed up many times. Compared with germline, one end of the junction differs, possibly owing to a read error. V gene TRBV6-5 combines with J gene TRBJ1-1, with D tentatively TRBD1 (6 bases). This CDR3 contains 14 residues. The germline CDR1 and CDR2 sequences are MNHEY and SVGAGI. This CDR3 reads CASSYGKGRTEGFF. For the CDR3, the DNA is TGTGCCAGCAGTTACGGGAAGGGGAGGACAGAAGGTTTCTTT.